This passage covers 23 T cell receptor beta chains from one sample sequenced in a study of T cells in Graves' hyperthyroidism and ophthalmopathy. The TCR beta CDR3 regions underwent amplification using RNA transcripts as the source. The study used the HTBI primer set for a first-round RT-PCR of the TCR CDR3. Via MiXCR, TCRdb re-called the multiplex PCR reads, giving one row per CDR3 protein. The profile shows about 540,000 distinct CDR3 sequences, 35% to 55% of them singletons. Sequenced material: peripheral blood or thyroid tissue (not recorded which). Every receptor here comes from a woman aged 18-29 years with Graves' hyperthyroidism.

This clonotype was seen repeatedly, ten times or more. The gene calls are TRBV12-3 or TRBV12-4 and TRBJ1-3; 7 bases line up with TRBD1. Trimming removed 3 bases from V and 0 bases from J; junction bases left unmatched: 8. The CDR3 runs to 17 residues. CDR3 in amino acids: CASSFAPGQRSGNTIYF. CDR3 in DNA: TGTGCCAGCAGTTTCGCTCCGGGACAGCGCTCTGGAAACACCATATATTTT.

The V gene is TRBV4-1, the J gene TRBJ1-1; possible D gene TRBD1, 5 bases. Trimming took 1 base from V and 14 from J, leaving 23 bases between them. CDR3 size: 15 residues. Germline CDR1 is MGHRA and CDR2 is YSYEKL. CDR3 sequence reads: CASSQVQVQDNEQFF. The DNA of the CDR3 is TGCGCCAGCAGCCAAGTACAGGTGCAGGACAATGAGCAGTTCTTT.

This clonotype was counted at least ten times. This chain joins TRBV4-1 and TRBJ1-5, with D possibly matching TRBD1 (5 bases). Germline CDR1 and CDR2: MGHRA and YSYEKL. The CDR3 loop spans 18 amino acids. V lost 0 bases, J lost 1 base, and 16 bases lay in between. The CDR3 DNA follows: TGCGCCAGCAGCCAAGAATCGGCACAGGAGAAAAGCAATCAGCCCCAGCATTTT. Translating gives CASSQESAQEKSNQPQHF.

This clonotype was counted a single time. V gene TRBV9 combines with J gene TRBJ1-6, with a tentative D call TRBD1 (6 bases). Germline-derived CDR1 and CDR2 are SGDLS and YYNGEE. V shed 0 bases and J shed 8 bases, with 12 bases lying between them. The CDR3 runs to 15 residues. CDR3 nucleotides: TGTGCCAGCAGCGTAGGAGACAGGCCTCATTCACCCCTCCACTTT. Translation: CASSVGDRPHSPLHF.

This clonotype was picked up many times. The J gene is TRBJ1-1, the V gene TRBV5-1; no clear D gene. CDR1 and CDR2 (germline): SGHRS, YFSETQ. The CDR3 has 14 amino acids. Trimming removed 2 bases from V and 2 bases from J, with 10 bases in between. CDR3 sequence (DNA): TGCGCCAGCAGCTTTTTACAGCCAAACACTGAAGCTTTCTTT. Its translation: CASSFLQPNTEAFF.

Ten or more counts support this clonotype. The chain joins TRBV10-3 to TRBJ2-2; the D gene could be TRBD1 or TRBD2 (5 bases each). Germline V gives CDR1 ENHRY, CDR2 SYGVKD. This CDR3 region has 14 residues. V was pared by 10 bases and J by 6 bases, with 18 bases between. The CDR3 DNA follows: TGTGCCACCAGGGACGGGTCGGTTTCCGGGGAGCTGTTTTTT. Protein: CATRDGSVSGELFF.

This clonotype has ten or more counts. This rearrangement joins TRBV12-3 or TRBV12-4 to TRBJ1-1; weak D call: TRBD1 (5 bases). The CDR3 loop spans 14 amino acids. V gave up 5 bases and J gave up 3 bases, with 13 bases separating them. The CDR3 bases are TGTGCCAGCAGTCAGCGGGGGGGACACACTGAAGCTTTCTTT. It encodes CASSQRGGHTEAFF.

This clonotype was seen ten or more times. The CDR3 region is CASSPQGLRGYTF. The DNA for the CDR3 is TGTGCCAGCAGTCCACAGGGATTGAGGGGCTACACCTTC. The V call is TRBV27, the J call TRBJ1-2, with a tentative D call TRBD1 (6 bases). This CDR3 is built from 13 residues. Germline V gene sequence: CDR1 MNHEY, CDR2 SMNVEV (reference sequence). V gave up 5 bases and J gave up 8 bases, with 15 bases separating them.

This clonotype was recorded at least ten times. The rearrangement joins TRBV10-3 to TRBJ1-4; D remains ambiguous. Between the trimmed V and J ends, which lost 3 bases and 0 bases, there was a span of 8 bases. The CDR3 loop spans 15 amino acids. Germline CDR1 and CDR2: ENHRY and SYGVKD. The CDR3 reads CAISDPFATNEKLFF. The CDR3 DNA is TGTGCCATCAGTGATCCATTTGCAACTAATGAAAAACTGTTTTTT.

This chain joins TRBV7-6 and TRBJ2-7; 9 bases line up with TRBD2. Germline V CDR1 and CDR2: SGHVS, FNYEAQ. The V segment lost 3 bases and the J segment 5 bases; nucleotides outside the gene matches: 11. The CDR3 runs 16 residues. The CDR3 region has the DNA TGTGCCAGCAGCTTGGGGAGGGCGGGAGGGGCGGACGAGCAGTACTTC. Translating it yields CASSLGRAGGADEQYF. The full variable domain, in which reference TRBV7-6 and TRBJ2-7 provide the parts outside the CDR3, is GAGVSQSPRYKVTKRGQDVALRCDPISGHVSLYWYRQALGQGPEFLTYFNYEAQQDKSGLPNDRFSAERPEGSISTLTIQRTEQRDSAMYRCASSLGRAGGADEQYFGPGTRLTVT.

This clonotype has a count of ten or more. The gene calls are TRBV6-4 and TRBJ2-2, with TRBD1 identical over 8 bases. The CDR3 has 16 residues. In germline, CDR1 is MRHNA, CDR2 SNTAGT. V shed 0 bases and J 4 bases; nucleotides not matched to a gene: 4. This CDR3 is CASSDSNRGSTGELFF. The CDR3 DNA sequence: TGTGCCAGCAGTGACTCGAACAGGGGGAGCACCGGGGAGCTGTTTTTT.

For this clonotype: This clone may be a read error of a much larger clone one base away. The rearrangement links TRBV6-2 or TRBV6-3 to TRBJ1-1; tentatively, D is TRBD1 (6 bases). With 4 bases removed from V and 4 bases from J, the gap between germline ends came to 10 bases. Germline CDR1 reads MNHEY; CDR2 reads SVGEGT. The CDR3 is 13 amino acids. CDR3 loop: CASSLEDSTEAFF. DNA of the CDR3: TGTGCCAGCAGTTTGGAGGACAGCACTGAAGCTTTCTTT.

This clonotype was counted many times. This chain joins TRBV2 and TRBJ2-7, with 7 bases identical to TRBD1. CDR1 is SNHLY and CDR2 is FYNNEI in the germline V gene. Trimming at V came to 8 bases and at J to 1 base, leaving 8 bases not matched to a gene. This CDR3 comprises 14 residues. CDR3 nucleotides: TGTGCCAGCTTTGACCCGGGACAGTCCTACGAGCAGTACTTC. As protein: CASFDPGQSYEQYF.

The rearrangement links TRBV9 to TRBJ2-7; D gene ambiguous. CDR3 length equals 14 residues. Trimming shortened V by 0 bases and J by 7 bases, and 14 bases separated the two germline ends. Germline CDR1 reads SGDLS; CDR2 reads YYNGEE. This CDR3 is CASSVGTGLQEQYF. The CDR3 DNA follows: TGTGCCAGCAGCGTAGGGACGGGCTTACAGGAGCAGTACTTC.

This clonotype was seen repeatedly, ten times or more. This sequence joins TRBV19 and TRBJ2-7; 7 bases fit TRBD2. The CDR3 length is 15 residues. In germline, CDR1 is LNHDA, CDR2 SQIVND (reference sequence). With V trimmed by 5 bases and J by 9 bases, 16 bases remained unmatched. The CDR3 reads CASSSLASGISSQYF. The CDR3 DNA sequence: TGTGCCAGTAGTTCGCTGGCCAGCGGGATTTCATCGCAGTACTTC.

The rearrangement joins TRBV5-4 to TRBJ1-2; no clear D gene. V dropped 0 bases and J dropped 6 bases, with 3 bases sitting between them. This CDR3 spans 11 amino acids. Germline CDR1 and CDR2: SGHNT and YYREEE (reference sequence). The CDR3, as DNA: TGTGCCAGCAGCTTGGTGCATGGCTACACCTTC. It specifies CASSLVHGYTF.

The table lists this clonotype with a few counts. This chain links TRBV18 with TRBJ2-7; TRBD1 is a possible D gene (6 bases). CDR3 size: 15 residues. V dropped 4 bases and J dropped 0 bases, with 13 bases sitting between them. Germline V CDR1 and CDR2: KGHSH, LQKENI. Here the CDR3 reads CASSLATGYSYEQYF. The CDR3 nucleotides are TGTGCCAGCTCACTAGCGACAGGTTACTCCTACGAGCAGTACTTC. Supplemented by reference TRBV18 and TRBJ2-7, the full variable domain reads NAGVMQNPRHLVRRRGQEARLRCSPMKGHSHVYWYRQLPEEGLKFMVYLQKENIIDESGMPKERFSAEFPKEGPSILRIQQVVRGDSAAYFCASSLATGYSYEQYFGPGTRLTVT.

DNA of the CDR3: TGTGCCAGCAGTTGCTCGCCGGGACAGAGGGAGACCCAGTACTTC. This encodes CASSCSPGQRETQYF. This rearrangement joins TRBV6-2 or TRBV6-3 to TRBJ2-5; TRBD1 matches 7 bases. Trimming removed 4 bases from V and 5 bases from J; junction bases left unmatched: 10. The CDR3 is made up of 15 amino acids. Germline V lookup: CDR1 MNHEY, CDR2 SVGEGT.

This clonotype was recorded many times. The chain recombines TRBV19 with TRBJ1-5; D is unresolved. CDR1 is LNHDA and CDR2 is SQIVND in the germline V gene (reference sequence). V was trimmed by 2 bases and J by 6 bases, leaving 8 bases between them. The CDR3 is 13 amino acids. The CDR3 coding sequence is TGTGCCAGTAGTATAATTGCGGGTCAGCCCCAGCATTTT. It encodes CASSIIAGQPQHF.

This clonotype appeared many times. Compared with germline, one end of the junction differs, possibly owing to a read error. The chain recombines TRBV2 with TRBJ1-1; D gene unclear. Germline V gene lookup returns CDR1 SNHLY and CDR2 FYNNEI. The CDR3 is 8 amino acids. For the CDR3, the DNA is TGTGCCAGCAGGGAAGCTTTCTTT. Translating it yields CASREAFF.

The rearrangement links TRBV7-3 to TRBJ2-7; TRBD2 aligns across 9 bases. J lost 0 bases, V lost 6 bases, and 6 bases had no gene match. This CDR3 contains 15 residues. The germline CDR1 and CDR2 sequences are SGHTA and FQGTGA. CDR3 region: CASRPSGVSSYEQYF. CDR3 nucleotide sequence: TGTGCCAGCAGACCTAGCGGGGTGAGCTCCTACGAGCAGTACTTC.

This chain connects TRBV19 to TRBJ2-6, with D perhaps matching TRBD1 (5 bases). This CDR3 is 12 amino acids long. CDR1 and CDR2 from the germline V gene are LNHDA and SQIVND (reference sequence). The V and J ends lost 2 bases and 9 bases respectively, with 5 bases between them. The CDR3 DNA reads as TGTGCCAGTAGTATAAGGGGCAACGTCCTGACTTTC. Translation gives CASSIRGNVLTF.

This clonotype came up many times. The chain links TRBV27 to TRBJ1-1, with a weak D call TRBD1 (6 bases). CDR3 length equals 15 residues. V shed 3 bases and J shed 6 bases, with 17 bases lying between them. Germline V gene sequence: CDR1 MNHEY, CDR2 SMNVEV (reference sequence). CDR3 nucleotides: TGTGCCAGCAGTTTCACACAGGGCTGGATCGCTGAAGCTTTCTTT. The encoded protein is CASSFTQGWIAEAFF.